This T cell receptor (beta chain) came from a study of regulatory T cells in long-lasting Graves disease. The study's findings and limits: Comparison showed that persistent patients shared more public clonotypes (around 3,000) than new patients (966). TCR diversity was lower in persistent than newly diagnosed Graves' disease. Accuracy may have suffered from the small sample size.

Per germline, CDR1 DFQATT and CDR2 SNEGSKA (reference sequence). The J segment lost 4 bases and the V segment lost 3 bases, leaving 9 bases of the junction unmatched. This CDR3 has 16 amino acids. Notes on this clonotype: Its target is not known.

Specified time point: persistent/refractory GD, antithyroid drugs over 5 years with positive TRAb. From RNA extracted from PBMCs, the TCR library was made. To make TCR beta libraries, researchers used iRepertoire HTBI primers and Arm-PCR of CDR3 regions. Per the original data handling: In the combined samples, some 59 TRBV and 14 TRBJ segments were identified. TCRdb ran MiXCR on the multiplex PCR reads and lists one entry per CDR3 protein. Here the V and J calls rest on TCRdb's processing, not on the authors' analysis. The data contain about 660,000 distinct CDR3 sequences, 25% to 35% of them seen just once; the ten biggest clones take up about two fifths.

The material sequenced was peripheral blood mononuclear cells (PBMCs), taken when the disease was refractory, from a patient treated with antithyroid drugs. The source is a female donor with Graves disease. The rearrangement uses TRBV20-1 and TRBJ2-1; 10 bases are shared with TRBD2. The CDR3 loop is CSASWASGSLYNEQFF. CDR3 nucleotide sequence: TGCAGTGCTAGTTGGGCTAGCGGGAGTTTGTACAATGAGCAGTTCTTC.